This T cell receptor (beta chain) is drawn from a study of shared clonotypes between healthy human individuals. Whole-study context: Per donor, three plates held CD4 naive cells, three held CD4 memory, two held CD8 naive and one held CD8 memory.

This CDR3 contains 14 residues. Germline CDR1 reads LGHNA; CDR2 reads YNFKEQ. The protocol was immunoSEQ multiplex PCR, while the TCRdb copy is restricted to in-frame clones and leaves out a portion. The table shows about 120,000 clones, with over 65% occurring only once. Sequenced input: memory CD8+ T cells sorted from blood. Regarding subset: CD45RO+ cells pooled with CCR7-negative TemRA cells. The TCR was taken from a woman aged 25 to 39 in good health. This chain links TRBV4-2 with TRBJ2-5; TRBD1 aligns across 9 bases. The J call may be wrong; the DNA end is better matched by TRBJ2-7. Here the CDR3 reads CASSPGQGLYEQYF. The CDR3 nucleotides are TGTGCCAGCAGCCCAGGACAGGGGCTGTACGAGCAGTACTTC.